The 8 T cell receptor beta chains below come from one sample, sequenced in a study of blood T cell repertoires in COVID-19. TCRdb's copy holds only in-frame clones and misses some; the assay was immunoSEQ multiplex PCR. The sample holds more than 250,000 clones; around 89% are singletons and the top ten take around 1.7%. Input material: PBMCs or T cells enriched from blood (not recorded which). The receptors stem from a woman in her late teens or twenties with acute COVID-19.

As for this clone: An end of the junction does not agree with germline; a read error may underlie this. This chain joins TRBV28 and TRBJ1-2; D gene uncertain. Germline CDR1 MDHEN, CDR2 SYDVKM. This CDR3 has 15 residues. CDR3 nucleotides: TGTGCCAGCAGTTTACGGCATCGGCGCATCCCCGACTATCGTTTC. Its translation: CASSLRHRRIPDYRF.

The rearrangement links TRBV19 to TRBJ1-5; possible D gene TRBD1, 6 bases. CDR3 length equals 13 residues. V dropped 2 bases and J dropped 7 bases, with 9 bases sitting between them. CDR1 and CDR2 (germline): LNHDA, SQIVND (reference sequence). The CDR3, as DNA: TGTGCCAGTAGTATAATCAGGGGACAGCCCCAGCATTTT. Its translation is CASSIIRGQPQHF.

The chain joins TRBV27 to TRBJ2-1, with 7 bases fitting TRBD2. This CDR3 region has 14 residues. V shed 2 bases, J shed 2 bases, and the junction held 0 bases outside the gene matches. CDR1 and CDR2 from the germline V gene are MNHEY and SMNVEV (reference sequence). CDR3 sequence reads: CASSLAGAYNEQFF. The CDR3 nucleotides are TGTGCCAGCAGTTTAGCGGGAGCCTACAATGAGCAGTTCTTC.

The J gene is TRBJ2-5, the V gene TRBV7-3; tentative D call: TRBD2 (5 bases). Per germline, CDR1 SGHTA and CDR2 FQGTGA. This CDR3 is 13 amino acids long. The V and J ends lost 4 bases and 7 bases respectively, with 13 bases between them. This CDR3 is CASSSRKAGTQYF. The CDR3 DNA reads as TGTGCCAGCAGCTCCAGGAAGGCGGGGACCCAGTACTTC.

This clone was detected only once. The gene calls are TRBV29-1 and TRBJ2-1, with 12 bases lining up with TRBD2. Germline values: CDR1 SQVTM, CDR2 ANQGSEA. The CDR3 contains 14 residues. Trimming at V came to 5 bases and at J to 7 bases, leaving 6 bases not matched to a gene. CDR3 protein: CSVPTSGRINEQFF. DNA for the CDR3: TGCAGCGTTCCGACTAGCGGGAGAATAAATGAGCAGTTCTTC.

This chain uses TRBV11-2 with TRBJ1-5; D not resolved. Germline values: CDR1 SGHAT, CDR2 FQNNGV. Between the trimmed V and J ends, which lost 1 base and 5 bases, there was a span of 12 bases. This CDR3 region has 15 residues. The CDR3 is CASSLGGGSYQPQHF. CDR3 coding DNA: TGTGCCAGCAGCTTAGGGGGAGGATCCTATCAGCCCCAGCATTTT.

J is TRBJ1-6 and V is TRBV6-5, with D possibly matching TRBD1 (5 bases). Germline CDR1 is MNHEY and CDR2 is SVGAGI. The CDR3 is 15 residues long. V gave up 2 bases and J gave up 4 bases, with 9 bases separating them. CDR3: CASSYLQGYNSPLHF. The CDR3 nucleotides read TGTGCCAGCAGTTACCTCCAGGGATATAATTCACCCCTCCACTTT.

The rearrangement uses TRBV27 and TRBJ2-1; 12 bases agree with TRBD2. Unmatched junction bases numbered 8, after V lost 4 bases and J lost 4 bases. CDR1 MNHEY and CDR2 SMNVEV come from the germline V gene (reference sequence). This CDR3 has 17 residues. CDR3 in amino acids: CASSSRLAGANYNEQFF. As DNA, the CDR3 is TGTGCCAGCAGTTCACGACTAGCGGGAGCGAATTACAATGAGCAGTTCTTC.